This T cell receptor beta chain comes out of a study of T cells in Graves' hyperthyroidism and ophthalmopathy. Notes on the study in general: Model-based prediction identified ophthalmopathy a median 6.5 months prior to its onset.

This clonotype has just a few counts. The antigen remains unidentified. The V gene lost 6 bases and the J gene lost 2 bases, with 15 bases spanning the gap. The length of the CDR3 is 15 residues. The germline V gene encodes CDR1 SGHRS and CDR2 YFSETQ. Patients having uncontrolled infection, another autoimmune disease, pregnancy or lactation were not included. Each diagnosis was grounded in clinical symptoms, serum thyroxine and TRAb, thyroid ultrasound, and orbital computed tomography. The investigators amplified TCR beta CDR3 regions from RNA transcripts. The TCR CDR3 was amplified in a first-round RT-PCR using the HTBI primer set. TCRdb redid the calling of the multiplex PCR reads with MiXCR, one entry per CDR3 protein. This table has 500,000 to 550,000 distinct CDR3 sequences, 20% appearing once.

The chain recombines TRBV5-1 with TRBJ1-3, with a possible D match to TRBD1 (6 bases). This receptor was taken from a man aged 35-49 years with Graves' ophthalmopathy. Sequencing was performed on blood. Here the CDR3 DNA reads TGCGCCAGCAAGACCGGGACAAATCCTGGAAACACCATATATTTT. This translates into CASKTGTNPGNTIYF.